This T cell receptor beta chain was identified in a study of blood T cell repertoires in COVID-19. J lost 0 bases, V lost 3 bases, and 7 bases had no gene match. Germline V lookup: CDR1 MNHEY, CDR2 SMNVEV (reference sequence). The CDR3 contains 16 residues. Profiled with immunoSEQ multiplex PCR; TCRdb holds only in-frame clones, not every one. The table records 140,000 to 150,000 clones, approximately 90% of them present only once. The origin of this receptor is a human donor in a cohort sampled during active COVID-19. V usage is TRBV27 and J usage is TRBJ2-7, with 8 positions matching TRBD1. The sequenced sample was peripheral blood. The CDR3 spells CASSFLGQGSSYEQYF. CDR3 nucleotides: TGTGCCAGCAGTTTTCTCGGACAGGGAAGCTCCTACGAGCAGTACTTC.